The present TCR beta chain was sequenced within a study of blood T cell repertoires in COVID-19. Study context: Italy, Spain and the United States were the sources of the convalescent and acute COVID-19 samples. Sources were T cells, B-cell-depleted T cells, or PBMCs; the material itself was cDNA or gDNA.

Original data processing: Researchers report that nucleated cell counts were estimated from reference gene primer amplification. Profiling relied on immunoSEQ multiplex PCR, and the TCRdb table lists in-frame clones only, not all of them. V, J and clone size are those of that table, while D and trimming were read from the DNA. This repertoire shows some 130,000 clones, about 79% found once; its top ten account for around 15%. The TCR sequence derives from a woman aged 45-59 years with acute or convalescent COVID-19. What was sequenced was peripheral blood.

The CDR3 nucleotides read TGTGCCAGCTCACCACTGACCCCTGAGACCGGGACAGCGTTCTACGAGCAGTACTTC. It yields the protein CASSPLTPETGTAFYEQYF. The rearrangement uses TRBV18 and TRBJ2-7, with 7 bases that match TRBD1. The germline V gene encodes CDR1 KGHSH and CDR2 LQKENI. CDR3 length: 19 residues. J was trimmed by 3 bases and V by 1 base; bases with no gene match: 18.